A selection of T cell receptor beta chains follows, all from one sample in a study of T-cell reconstitution after alpha-beta-depleted transplantation in children. Using its own MiXCR run on the PCR reads, TCRdb lists one record per CDR3 protein. The sample carries 180,000 or so distinct CDR3 sequences, about 6% recorded once. The input for sequencing was PBMCs, taken before TCRalphabeta/CD19-depleted stem cell transplant. The receptors were gathered from a girl less than two years old with combined immunodeficiency, due to receive a stem cell transplant. Both conserved end residues are part of each CDR3. Each record gives: V gene, J gene, CDR3 protein.

v_gene: TRBV29-1
j_gene: TRBJ1-2
CDR3aa: CSIQGSGGYTF

v_gene: TRBV20-1
j_gene: TRBJ2-1
CDR3aa: CSARDLYSGISYNEQFF

v_gene: TRBV13
j_gene: TRBJ2-3
CDR3aa: CARSRRDATSGITDTQYF

v_gene: TRBV7-3
j_gene: TRBJ2-1
CDR3aa: CASSLTAGGPNEQFF

v_gene: TRBV2
j_gene: TRBJ2-7
CDR3aa: CASSVPRDRGSGSYEQYF

v_gene: TRBV24-1
j_gene: TRBJ2-2
CDR3aa: CATSATNTGELFF

v_gene: TRBV7-6
j_gene: TRBJ2-7
CDR3aa: CASSLGPQGYYEQYF

v_gene: TRBV27
j_gene: TRBJ2-1
CDR3aa: CASSPFAGQGTGQFF

v_gene: TRBV7-2
j_gene: TRBJ2-3
CDR3aa: CASSLRGQSGPDTQYF

v_gene: TRBV29-1
j_gene: TRBJ1-1
CDR3aa: CSVPSSGHTEAFF

v_gene: TRBV11-3
j_gene: TRBJ1-5
CDR3aa: CASSSESNQPQHF

v_gene: TRBV27
j_gene: TRBJ2-7
CDR3aa: CASSSRTGLSSYEQYF

v_gene: TRBV15
j_gene: TRBJ1-1
CDR3aa: CATSRERRGTEAFF

v_gene: TRBV15
j_gene: TRBJ2-2
CDR3aa: CATSRELAGGRTGELFF

v_gene: TRBV4-2
j_gene: TRBJ2-1
CDR3aa: CASSPPPGLAGAYNEQFF

v_gene: TRBV25-1
j_gene: TRBJ1-6
CDR3aa: CASRPHGQGPYNSPLHF

v_gene: TRBV13
j_gene: TRBJ1-6
CDR3aa: CASSLGAGALHF

v_gene: TRBV6-2/TRBV6-3
j_gene: TRBJ2-1
CDR3aa: CASSYFSYNEQFF

v_gene: TRBV6-2/TRBV6-3
j_gene: TRBJ2-2
CDR3aa: CASSYTEISTGELFF

v_gene: TRBV7-9
j_gene: TRBJ1-4
CDR3aa: CASSQHRVSNEKLFF

v_gene: TRBV12-5
j_gene: TRBJ1-1
CDR3aa: CASGLEVRVGTGTEAFF

v_gene: TRBV7-9
j_gene: TRBJ1-2
CDR3aa: CASSLEASGYTF

v_gene: TRBV6-2/TRBV6-3
j_gene: TRBJ2-1
CDR3aa: CASSNNEQFF

v_gene: TRBV20-1
j_gene: TRBJ2-7
CDR3aa: CSASDLDTGPSEQYF

v_gene: TRBV6-2/TRBV6-3
j_gene: TRBJ2-5
CDR3aa: CASALAEETQYF

v_gene: TRBV15
j_gene: TRBJ2-7
CDR3aa: CATSIGYEQYF

v_gene: TRBV5-1
j_gene: TRBJ1-1
CDR3aa: CASSDLGGTLNTEAFF

v_gene: TRBV6-2/TRBV6-3
j_gene: TRBJ2-1
CDR3aa: CASSYHDRFKAYNEQFF

v_gene: TRBV25-1
j_gene: TRBJ1-5
CDR3aa: CASSDGATGNQPQHF

v_gene: TRBV7-8
j_gene: TRBJ1-1
CDR3aa: CASSFVGPMNTEAFF

v_gene: TRBV4-2
j_gene: TRBJ2-7
CDR3aa: CASSTIGLAGEQYF

v_gene: TRBV29-1
j_gene: TRBJ2-7
CDR3aa: CSVEGGSGSSYEQYF

v_gene: TRBV14
j_gene: TRBJ2-3
CDR3aa: CASSQEGVLTQVDTQYF

v_gene: TRBV7-9
j_gene: TRBJ1-3
CDR3aa: CASSSPYLGQGVGNTIYF

v_gene: TRBV12-3/TRBV12-4
j_gene: TRBJ1-1
CDR3aa: CASNYQGASTEAFF

v_gene: TRBV11-2
j_gene: TRBJ2-7
CDR3aa: CASSLAGGTLYEQYF

v_gene: TRBV4-3
j_gene: TRBJ1-1
CDR3aa: CASSSQTGGGYEAFF

v_gene: TRBV10-3
j_gene: TRBJ2-7
CDR3aa: CAISESATSGDYEQYF

v_gene: TRBV12-3/TRBV12-4
j_gene: TRBJ2-5
CDR3aa: CASSFGEGAFSETQYF

v_gene: TRBV12-3/TRBV12-4
j_gene: TRBJ2-1
CDR3aa: CASSLARGTSGSDEQFF